This T cell receptor (beta chain) was captured in a study of blood T cell repertoires in COVID-19. This CDR3 comprises 14 residues. Germline lookup yields CDR1 SQVTM and CDR2 ANQGSEA. Trimming pared 5 bases from V and 0 bases from J, leaving 13 bases between. Assay used: immunoSEQ multiplex PCR; TCRdb lists only in-frame clones, some missing. The repertoire holds approximately 460,000 clones, with about 91% as singletons. The Seattle site enrolled patients during active infection and followed them longitudinally. This TCR was recovered from a man between 18 and 35 years old with COVID-19, enrolled during active disease. This rearrangement joins TRBV29-1 to TRBJ1-1; tentative D call: TRBD1 (6 bases). What was sequenced was peripheral blood. The CDR3 sequence: CSVIFGQLNTEAFF. The CDR3 DNA reads as TGCAGCGTTATTTTTGGACAGCTGAACACTGAAGCTTTCTTT. Full variable domain (rest looked up from reference TRBV29-1 and TRBJ1-1): SAVISQKPSRDICQRGTSLTIQCQVDSQVTMMFWYRQQPGQSLTLIATANQGSEATYESGFVIDKFPISRPNLTFSTLTVSNMSPEDSSIYLCSVIFGQLNTEAFFGQGTRLTVV.